The rows below give T cell receptor beta chains drawn from one sample of a study of CD8 T cells in ankylosing spondylitis. In TCRdb, the 5' RACE reads were re-called with MiXCR into one record per CDR3 protein. The table records 200,000 to 300,000 distinct CDR3 sequences, less than 10% of them present only once. Sequencing was done on a sample of blood, either unsorted or a sorted T cell fraction (not recorded which). The receptor source for this set is a male donor with ankylosing spondylitis or in good health (not recorded which). Both conserved end residues are part of each CDR3. Each record gives: J gene, clone size, V gene, D gene, CDR3 protein, CDR3 DNA. D genes are given only for firm matches. A clone size is listed for some rows: how often the clone was seen (once, few, many), or a class if it is expanded.

>TRBJ2-7|.|TRBV7-9|TRBD1
CASSPARTGVLWEQYF
TGTGCCAGCAGCCCAGCCCGGACAGGTGTTTTGTGGGAGCAGTACTTC
>TRBJ1-2|.|TRBV6-1|TRBD1
CASSEGHRGPYGYTF
TGTGCCAGCAGTGAAGGGCACAGGGGCCCATATGGCTACACCTTC
>TRBJ2-2|.|TRBV28|.
CASSLALGGSTGELFF
TGTGCCAGCAGTTTAGCTCTGGGAGGTAGCACCGGGGAGCTGTTTTTT
>TRBJ2-7|many|TRBV12-3/TRBV12-4|.
CASSFSGGSSYEQYF
TGTGCCAGCAGTTTTTCTGGGGGGAGCTCCTACGAGCAGTACTTC
>TRBJ1-1|many|TRBV7-9|.
CASSLAGRNTEAFF
TGTGCCAGCAGCTTAGCAGGGAGGAACACTGAAGCTTTCTTT
>TRBJ2-7|few|TRBV7-2|TRBD1
CASSERGQGNYEQYF
TGTGCCAGCAGCGAGAGGGGACAGGGCAATTACGAGCAGTACTTC
>TRBJ2-7|.|TRBV7-2|.
CASSERAFTYEQYF
TGTGCCAGCAGCGAGAGGGCGTTCACCTACGAGCAGTACTTC
>TRBJ1-5|many|TRBV19|.
CASSIEARTNQPQHF
TGTGCCAGTAGTATAGAGGCCAGGACAAATCAGCCCCAGCATTTT
>TRBJ1-1|many|TRBV7-9|.
CASSPELNTEAFF
TGTGCCAGCAGCCCGGAATTGAACACTGAAGCTTTCTTT
>TRBJ1-1|many|TRBV4-2|.
CASRPAEGNTEAFF
TGTGCCAGCAGACCGGCGGAGGGTAACACTGAAGCTTTCTTT
>TRBJ2-1|few|TRBV5-1|TRBD2
CASSFTGGRQFF
TGCGCCAGCAGCTTTACGGGGGGTAGGCAGTTCTTC
>TRBJ2-7|.|TRBV30|.
CAWSRDKAYEQYF
TGTGCCTGGAGTCGGGACAAGGCCTACGAGCAGTACTTC
>TRBJ2-3|many|TRBV10-3|.
CAISEYQDTQYF
TGTGCCATCAGTGAGTACCAAGATACGCAGTATTTT
>TRBJ2-1|.|TRBV18|TRBD2
CASSPPTGGSYNEQFF
TGTGCCAGCTCACCACCGACGGGGGGCTCCTACAATGAGCAGTTCTTC
>TRBJ1-2|many|TRBV20-1|.
CSGAGHPLGDGYTF
TGCAGTGGGGCGGGCCATCCTTTAGGGGATGGCTACACCTTC
>TRBJ2-2|.|TRBV12-3/TRBV12-4|.
CASSRGTTLSGELFF
TGTGCCAGCAGCAGAGGGACGACCCTATCCGGGGAGCTGTTTTTT
>TRBJ1-1|many|TRBV5-1|.
CASSLWQNTEAFF
TGCGCCAGCAGCTTGTGGCAGAACACTGAAGCTTTCTTT
>TRBJ1-2|.|TRBV6-1|.
CASGAANYGYTF
TGTGCCAGCGGAGCAGCTAACTATGGCTACACCTTC
>TRBJ2-7|many|TRBV12-3/TRBV12-4|.
CASSPRQPSSYEQYF
TGTGCCAGCAGTCCGAGACAGCCGAGCTCCTACGAGCAGTACTTC
>TRBJ1-2|many|TRBV24-1|.
CATSDRAAYGYTF
TGTGCCACCAGTGACAGGGCGGCTTATGGCTACACCTTC
>TRBJ1-2|many|TRBV7-2|TRBD1
CASSLGTGGGSRGYTF
TGTGCCAGCAGCTTAGGGACAGGGGGCGGGTCACGTGGCTACACCTTC
>TRBJ2-1|.|TRBV4-3|.
CASSQHLRDVGFF
TGCGCCAGCAGCCAACACCTCAGGGACGTTGGGTTCTTC
>TRBJ2-7|.|TRBV30|TRBD1
CAWSRRTGGSYEQYF
TGTGCCTGGAGTAGGAGGACAGGGGGGTCCTACGAGCAGTACTTC
>TRBJ2-5|many|TRBV29-1|.
CSVVPGEETQYF
TGCAGCGTTGTTCCAGGGGAGGAGACCCAGTACTTC
>TRBJ1-1|.|TRBV3-1|.
CASSYRGMNTEAFF
TGTGCCAGCAGCTATCGGGGGATGAACACTGAAGCTTTCTTT
>TRBJ2-7|many|TRBV20-1|TRBD2
CSAGGRDYEQYF
TGCAGTGCTGGCGGGAGGGACTACGAGCAGTACTTC
>TRBJ2-2|many|TRBV20-1|.
CSATRTGSGELFF
TGCAGTGCTACTCGGACTGGCTCCGGGGAGCTGTTTTTT
>TRBJ2-2|.|TRBV6-2/TRBV6-3|.
CASSYSDGGFNTGELFF
TGTGCCAGCAGTTACTCTGATGGGGGGTTTAACACCGGGGAGCTGTTTTTT
>TRBJ2-1|many|TRBV6-5|TRBD2
CASSYSREGNEQFF
TGTGCCAGCAGTTACTCGCGGGAGGGGAATGAGCAGTTCTTC
>TRBJ2-2|many|TRBV7-2|.
CASSPRWQGLNTGELFF
TGTGCCAGCAGCCCCCGTTGGCAGGGGCTTAACACCGGGGAGCTGTTTTTT
>TRBJ2-7|few|TRBV20-1|.
CSAPLRTRSLYEQYF
TGCAGTGCTCCTCTGCGGACCCGTTCTCTTTACGAGCAGTACTTC
>TRBJ1-5|many|TRBV6-2/TRBV6-3|.
CASSFFSTRNNQPQHF
TGTGCCAGCAGTTTTTTTTCTACCAGGAACAATCAGCCCCAGCATTTT
>TRBJ2-1|many|TRBV7-9|TRBD1
CASTPGQEYNEQFF
TGTGCCAGCACGCCGGGACAGGAATACAATGAGCAGTTCTTC
>TRBJ2-5|many|TRBV6-5|.
CASSYSQGKGETQYF
TGTGCCAGCAGTTACTCGCAGGGAAAGGGAGAGACCCAGTACTTC
>TRBJ2-1|many|TRBV4-2|.
CASSQDPRSNSEQFF
TGTGCCAGCAGCCAAGATCCGAGGTCCAACAGTGAGCAGTTCTTC
>TRBJ2-7|.|TRBV27|.
CASSLGGRTYEQYF
TGTGCCAGCAGTTTAGGGGGGCGAACCTACGAGCAGTACTTC
>TRBJ2-3|many|TRBV5-1|.
CASSLEGGPTDTQYF
TGCGCCAGCAGCTTGGAAGGCGGGCCGACAGATACGCAGTATTTT